The present T cell receptor (beta chain) was sequenced within a study of blood T cell repertoires in COVID-19. Turning to the study itself: Collection of acute and convalescent COVID-19 samples took place in the United States, Italy and Spain. Sample material is recorded as cDNA or gDNA derived from T cells, B-cell-depleted T cells, or PBMCs.

Study processing details: Quantification of nucleated cells was approximated via reference gene primer amplification. The data were produced by immunoSEQ multiplex PCR, yet TCRdb's version contains in-frame clones alone and is incomplete. V and J calls and clone size are copied from that table; D and trimming were computed from the DNA. The data contain some 300,000 clones, around 87% of them singletons. Trimming took 1 base from V and 3 from J; bases not matched to a gene: 4. The CDR3 is 15 residues long. Germline values: CDR1 LGHDT, CDR2 YNNKEL (reference sequence). The sample taken for sequencing was peripheral blood. The chain links TRBV3-1 (or the pseudogene TRBV3-2) to TRBJ2-3, with 7 bases identical to TRBD2. This TCR was sampled from a man between 18 and 29 years old with active or convalescent COVID-19. The CDR3 sequence: CASSQGASGTDTQYF. CDR3 coding DNA: TGTGCCAGCAGCCAAGGAGCTAGCGGAACAGATACGCAGTATTTT.